Sequencing of this T cell receptor beta chain was carried out in a study of T cell responses to AZD1222 COVID-19 vaccine. Study conclusions and caveats: Repertoires were collected only later (after the peak T cell response had occurred). Increased Spike-specific TCR breadth and depth were observed after two AZD1222 doses. Clonal diversity was possibly underestimated, and the donors were mostly white British, with more females.

The table came from immunoSEQ multiplex PCR; TCRdb's copy has only in-frame clones and leaves some out. In the table there are 90,000 to 110,000 clones, roughly nine tenths of which are singletons. Investigators merged groups given second doses at roughly 4 or roughly 12 weeks. Trimming removed 5 bases at V and 6 bases at J, with 18 bases between. Looked up from germline, CDR1 is SGHTA and CDR2 is FQGNSA. CDR3 size: 15 residues. Turning to this clone: Antigen: not known.

Sequencing used peripheral blood, obtained 28 days after the second AZD1222 dose. This TCR was sampled from an adult who received the AZD1222 COVID-19 vaccine. The chain links TRBV7-2 to TRBJ2-3; D is perhaps TRBD1 or TRBD2 (7 bases each). CDR3 residues: CASSHPTGRVDTQYF. The CDR3 DNA sequence: TGTGCCAGCAGCCACCCGACAGGGAGGGTGGATACGCAGTATTTT. Based on the CDR3 plus reference TRBV7-2 and TRBJ2-3, the full variable domain is GAGVSQSPSNKVTEKGKDVELRCDPISGHTALYWYRQSLGQGLEFLIYFQGNSAPDKSGLPSDRFSAERTGGSVSTLTIQRTQQEDSAVYLCASSHPTGRVDTQYFGPGTRLTVL.